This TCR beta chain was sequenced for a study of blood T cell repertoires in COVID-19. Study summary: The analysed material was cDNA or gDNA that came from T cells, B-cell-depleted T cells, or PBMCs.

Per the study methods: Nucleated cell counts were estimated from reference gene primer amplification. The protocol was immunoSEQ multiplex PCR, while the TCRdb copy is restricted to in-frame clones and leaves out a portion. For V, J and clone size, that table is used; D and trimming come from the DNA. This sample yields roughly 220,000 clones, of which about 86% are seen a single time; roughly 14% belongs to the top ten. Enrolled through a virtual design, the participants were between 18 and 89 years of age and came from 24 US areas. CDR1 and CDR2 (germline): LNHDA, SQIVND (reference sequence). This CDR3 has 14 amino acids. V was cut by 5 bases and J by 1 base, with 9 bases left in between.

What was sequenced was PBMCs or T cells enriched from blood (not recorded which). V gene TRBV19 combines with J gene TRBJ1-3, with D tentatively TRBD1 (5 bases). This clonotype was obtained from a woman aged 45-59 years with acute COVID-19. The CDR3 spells CASSAGTSGNTIYF. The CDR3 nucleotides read TGTGCCAGTAGTGCGGGGACGTCTGGAAACACCATATATTTT.